A single TCR beta chain is shown here with its context. The antigen remains unidentified. The data were taken from a study of identifying expanded T cells in peripheral blood. The protocol was immunoSEQ multiplex PCR, while the TCRdb copy is restricted to in-frame clones and leaves out a portion. Of some 93,000 clones listed, around 90% are singletons. Study results and limitations: Variance in clone template counts between approximately 2-week samples significantly increased with total template count across all healthy donors.

CDR3 length: 17 amino acids. Germline trimming cut 0 bases from V and 4 bases from J; bases unmatched to any gene: 8. Germline V lookup: CDR1 SGDLS, CDR2 YYNGEE. The origin of this receptor is a person between 18 and 75 years old in good health. Source material: blood. V and J are TRBV9 and TRBJ1-4; TRBD1 aligns across 8 bases. The CDR3 sequence: CASSVEAGQGHNEKLFF. The CDR3 DNA is TGTGCCAGCAGCGTAGAGGCCGGACAGGGCCATAATGAAAAACTGTTTTTT.